Presented here are 28 T cell receptor beta chains from one specimen sequenced in a study of cytomegalovirus exposure and HLA in healthy donors. TCRdb's copy holds only in-frame clones and misses some; the assay was immunoSEQ multiplex PCR. The sample lists over 100,000 clones, under 90% seen once, with around 3.4% in the top ten. Sequenced material: PBMCs. These receptors were taken from a man under 40 in good health and CMV-seronegative.

The chain joins TRBV18 to TRBJ2-7, with D unresolved. The CDR3 is made up of 14 amino acids. Trimming cost V 5 bases and J 0 bases, with 11 bases left between them. CDR1 KGHSH and CDR2 LQKENI come from the germline V gene. CDR3 protein: CASSAAGTSYEQYF. The CDR3 DNA sequence: TGTGCCAGCTCAGCAGCAGGTACCTCCTACGAGCAGTACTTC. The entire variable domain, with the rest obtained from reference TRBV18 and TRBJ2-7, is as follows: NAGVMQNPRHLVRRRGQEARLRCSPMKGHSHVYWYRQLPEEGLKFMVYLQKENIIDESGMPKERFSAEFPKEGPSILRIQQVVRGDSAAYFCASSAAGTSYEQYFGPGTRLTVT.

V is TRBV18 and J is TRBJ1-5; maybe TRBD1 (6 bases). Between the trimmed V and J ends, which lost 3 bases and 0 bases, there was a span of 9 bases. CDR1 KGHSH and CDR2 LQKENI come from the germline V gene. This CDR3 spans 15 amino acids. CDR3: CASSPGQNSNQPQHF. The CDR3 DNA reads as TGTGCCAGCTCACCTGGACAGAATAGCAATCAGCCCCAGCATTTT.

The rearrangement links TRBV19 to TRBJ1-2; D may be TRBD1 (6 bases). V was trimmed by 5 bases and J by 3 bases, leaving 13 bases between them. Germline V gene lookup returns CDR1 LNHDA and CDR2 SQIVND (reference sequence). The CDR3 length is 14 residues. The CDR3 protein is CASSSGQRYYGYTF. CDR3 DNA: TGTGCCAGTAGTTCTGGACAGCGGTACTATGGCTACACCTTC.

This chain joins TRBV7-9 and TRBJ2-1, with 8 bases lining up with TRBD2. This CDR3 has 15 residues. The junction had 12 bases not matched to a gene; V was cut back by 5 bases and J by 9 bases. Germline V gene data show CDR1 as SEHNR and CDR2 as FQNEAQ (reference sequence). CDR3 in DNA: TGTGCCAGCAGCCGATTAACCGGGGGGGCCGTTGAGCAGTTCTTC. It is translated as CASSRLTGGAVEQFF.

CDR3 bases: TGTGCCAGCGGACAGGTGGAGACCCAGTACTTC. Encoded protein: CASGQVETQYF. This sequence joins TRBV6-6 and TRBJ2-5, with 7 positions matching TRBD1. Germline V gives CDR1 MNHNY, CDR2 SVGAGI (reference sequence). With V trimmed by 8 bases and J by 5 bases, 2 bases remained unmatched. The CDR3 is 11 residues long.

J is TRBJ1-1 and V is TRBV7-3, with D possibly matching TRBD1 (6 bases). Per germline, CDR1 SGHTA and CDR2 FQGTGA. The CDR3 covers 15 residues. The V end lost 3 bases, the J end lost 3 bases, and 14 bases lay between the germline ends. The CDR3 region has the DNA TGTGCCAGCAGCTTCGGGGGGCCCTGGGACACTGAAGCTTTCTTT. It codes for CASSFGGPWDTEAFF.

The chain is built from TRBV12-5 and TRBJ2-7, with D maybe TRBD2 (5 bases). Trimming removed 3 bases at V and 4 bases at J, with 7 bases between. The CDR3 has 12 residues. Germline CDR1 is LGHNT and CDR2 is FRNRAP. The CDR3 nucleotides are TGTGCTAGTGGTTTTTCGGGGTACGAGCAGTACTTC. It codes for CASGFSGYEQYF.

The chain uses TRBV25-1 and TRBJ1-1; 8 positions match TRBD1. This CDR3 comprises 18 residues. V shed 3 bases, J shed 0 bases, and the junction held 12 bases outside the gene matches. Germline V gives CDR1 MGHDK, CDR2 SYGVNS. The CDR3 DNA is TGTGCCAGCAGTGAGGGGCAGGGGGCCAGATTAGTGAACACTGAAGCTTTCTTT. It yields the protein CASSEGQGARLVNTEAFF.

This clone has more than one count but fewer than ten. J is TRBJ1-2 and V is TRBV2, with 9 bases identical to TRBD1. V was clipped by 2 bases and J by 4 bases; unmatched bases: 2. The CDR3 contains 14 residues. Per germline, CDR1 SNHLY and CDR2 FYNNEI. CDR3 sequence (DNA): TGTGCCAGCAGTGAAATGACAGGGGGCTATGGCTACACCTTC. It specifies CASSEMTGGYGYTF.

This clone showed up just a few times. The chain combines TRBV7-8 with TRBJ2-7; D is perhaps TRBD2 (6 bases). There are 13 residues in the CDR3. The V end lost 5 bases, the J end lost 0 bases, and 8 bases lay between the germline ends. Per germline, CDR1 SGHVS and CDR2 FQNEAQ. This CDR3 is CASSVGLSYEQYF. Written as DNA, the CDR3 is TGTGCCAGCAGCGTGGGACTCTCCTACGAGCAGTACTTC.

This chain connects TRBV25-1 to TRBJ2-7; 9 bases are a match to TRBD1. This CDR3 comprises 15 residues. The V segment lost 1 base and the J segment 2 bases; nucleotides outside the gene matches: 3. Germline lookup yields CDR1 MGHDK and CDR2 SYGVNS. CDR3 sequence: CASSESTGGTYEQYF. As DNA, the CDR3 is TGTGCCAGCAGTGAATCGACAGGGGGGACCTACGAGCAGTACTTC.

V is TRBV27 and J is TRBJ1-5; D is unclear. The CDR3 covers 15 residues. Germline loops: CDR1 MNHEY, CDR2 SMNVEV (reference sequence). Trimming shortened V by 5 bases and J by 3 bases, and 14 bases separated the two germline ends. The CDR3 DNA reads as TGTGCCAGCAGTCCGCAATCGGGTTTCAATCAGCCCCAGCATTTT. It translates to CASSPQSGFNQPQHF.

The chain uses TRBV18 and TRBJ2-1, with a possible D match to TRBD1 (5 bases). Deletions cut 2 bases from V and 8 bases from J, with 7 bases between. CDR3 length: 12 residues. Per germline, CDR1 KGHSH and CDR2 LQKENI. The DNA of the CDR3 is TGTGCCAGCTCACCAGGGGCAGATGAGCAGTTCTTC. It yields the protein CASSPGADEQFF.

The gene calls are TRBV10-2 and TRBJ2-1; perhaps TRBD2 as D (5 bases). Looked up from germline, CDR1 is WSHSY and CDR2 is SAAADI. V was cut by 6 bases and J by 5 bases, with 8 bases left in between. The CDR3 spans 12 residues. For the CDR3, the DNA is TGCGCCAGCAGGCTAGCTGACAATGAGCAGTTCTTC. It is translated as CASRLADNEQFF.

The chain couples TRBV19 to TRBJ1-2, with a tentative D call TRBD1 (6 bases). CDR1 and CDR2 from the germline V gene are LNHDA and SQIVND (reference sequence). V was shortened by 6 bases and J by 8 bases, with 16 bases between the two germline ends. This CDR3 region has 13 residues. The CDR3 DNA reads as TGTGCCAGTAGCTATAACAGGGAAGGAGGCTACACCTTC. Its protein is CASSYNREGGYTF.

The chain joins TRBV18 to TRBJ2-3; 10 bases map to TRBD2. The CDR3 runs 16 residues. Looked up from germline, CDR1 is KGHSH and CDR2 is LQKENI. With 2 bases clipped from V and 5 bases from J, the junction kept 7 bases outside the gene matches. This CDR3 is CASSPNPSGGGDTQYF. CDR3 coding DNA: TGTGCCAGCTCACCAAACCCTAGCGGGGGCGGAGATACGCAGTATTTT. The variable domain in full, with the rest retrieved from reference TRBV18 and TRBJ2-3, is NAGVMQNPRHLVRRRGQEARLRCSPMKGHSHVYWYRQLPEEGLKFMVYLQKENIIDESGMPKERFSAEFPKEGPSILRIQQVVRGDSAAYFCASSPNPSGGGDTQYFGPGTRLTVL.

The gene calls are TRBV21-1 and TRBJ2-5; TRBD2, the D gene given by the table, was not confirmed from the DNA. TRBV21-1 is reported as a pseudogene. The CDR3 runs to 15 residues. Here the CDR3 reads CASSKASGSGETQYF. The CDR3 nucleotides are TGTGCCAGCAGCAAAGCATCGGGGAGCGGTGAGACCCAGTACTTC.

CDR3 residues: CATSDTRVPLSSNQPQHF. As DNA, the CDR3 is TGTGCCACCTCGGACACCCGAGTCCCCCTCTCTAGCAATCAGCCCCAGCATTTT. J is TRBJ1-5 and V is TRBV19, with D maybe TRBD1 (5 bases). The V end lost 10 bases, the J end lost 0 bases, and 25 bases lay between the germline ends. The CDR3 length is 18 residues. CDR1 and CDR2 from the germline V gene are LNHDA and SQIVND (reference sequence). Full variable domain (remainder filled in from reference TRBV19 and TRBJ1-5): DGGITQSPKYLFRKEGQNVTLSCEQNLNHDAMYWYRQDPGQGLRLIYYSQIVNDFQKGDIAEGYSVSREKKESFPLTVTSAQKNPTAFYLCATSDTRVPLSSNQPQHFGDGTRLSIL.

This rearrangement joins TRBV6-5 to TRBJ2-1; 12 bases line up with TRBD2. V lost 6 bases to trimming and J lost 5 bases; unmatched junction nucleotides: 2. This CDR3 contains 14 residues. CDR1 is MNHEY and CDR2 is SVGAGI in the germline V gene. CDR3 amino acids: CASSRTSGDNEQFF. Here the CDR3 DNA reads TGTGCCAGCAGCCGGACTAGCGGGGACAATGAGCAGTTCTTC.

The J gene is TRBJ1-2, the V gene TRBV7-8; 12 positions agree with TRBD1. J was trimmed by 3 bases and V by 4 bases; bases with no gene match: 9. The CDR3 has 17 residues. CDR1 SGHVS and CDR2 FQNEAQ come from the germline V gene. CDR3 protein: CASSYSPGTGGHYGYTF. As DNA, the CDR3 is TGTGCCAGCAGCTATAGCCCCGGGACAGGGGGCCACTATGGCTACACCTTC.

The chain uses TRBV6-5 and TRBJ1-5; the match to TRBD1 covers 9 bases. Germline lookup yields CDR1 MNHEY and CDR2 SVGAGI. The CDR3 runs 13 residues. V shed 6 bases, J shed 6 bases, and the junction held 3 bases outside the gene matches. Written as DNA, the CDR3 is TGTGCCAGCAGGGGACAGGGATTTCAGCCCCAGCATTTT. This encodes CASRGQGFQPQHF.

V gene TRBV4-1 combines with J gene TRBJ2-7, with TRBD1 identical over 7 bases. The CDR3 sequence is 14 residues long. CDR1 and CDR2 from the germline V gene are MGHRA and YSYEKL. V lost 1 base, J lost 1 base, and 1 base stayed unmatched. The CDR3 here is CASSQVQGSYEQYF. DNA for the CDR3: TGCGCCAGCAGCCAAGTACAGGGGTCCTACGAGCAGTACTTC.

V gene TRBV4-3 combines with J gene TRBJ1-5, with 9 bases matching TRBD1. V lost 0 bases, J lost 2 bases, and 2 bases stayed unmatched. This CDR3 comprises 16 residues. Germline loops: CDR1 LGHNA, CDR2 YSLEER. In DNA, the CDR3 is TGCGCCAGCAGCCAAGATCGGACAGGGGGCAATCAGCCCCAGCATTTT. It is translated as CASSQDRTGGNQPQHF.

The chain has TRBV5-8 and TRBJ2-2; 8 bases fit TRBD1. Germline V CDR1 and CDR2: SGHTS, YDEGEE. The ends lost 2 bases at V and 4 bases at J; junction bases unmatched: 1. This CDR3 spans 14 amino acids. This CDR3 reads CASSFGQGTGELFF. In nucleotides, the CDR3 is TGTGCCAGCAGCTTTGGACAGGGCACCGGGGAGCTGTTTTTT. The full variable domain, rest sourced from reference TRBV5-8 and TRBJ2-2, is EAGVTQSPTHLIKTRGQQATLRCSPISGHTSVYWYQQALGLGLQFLLWYDEGEERNRGNFPPRFSGRQFPNYSSELNVNALELEDSALYLCASSFGQGTGELFFGEGSRLTVL.

V and J are TRBV10-3 and TRBJ2-7, with 7 bases fitting TRBD1. The CDR3 spans 13 residues. Trimming removed 5 bases from V and 5 bases from J; junction bases left unmatched: 6. CDR1 and CDR2 (germline): ENHRY, SYGVKD. This CDR3 reads CAISPQGTDEQYF. The CDR3 nucleotides are TGTGCCATCAGTCCACAGGGGACGGACGAGCAGTACTTC.

As regards this clone: The sample contains more than one DNA sequence encoding this CDR3. V usage is TRBV6-5 and J usage is TRBJ2-7; D may be TRBD1 (6 bases). This CDR3 region has 14 residues. Between the trimmed V and J ends, which lost 0 bases and 3 bases, there was a span of 9 bases. Germline assignment: CDR1 MNHEY and CDR2 SVGAGI. In DNA, the CDR3 is TGTGCCAGCAGTTACTCTAGAGGGGGCTACGAGCAGTACTTC. It encodes CASSYSRGGYEQYF.

J is TRBJ2-7 and V is TRBV7-9; TRBD1 matches at 7 bases. Germline CDR1 SEHNR, CDR2 FQNEAQ (reference sequence). The CDR3 spans 15 residues. V lost 5 bases and J lost 5; bases outside the gene matches: 12. The chain's CDR3 is CASSARDSLLDEQYF. CDR3 DNA sequence: TGTGCCAGCAGCGCCCGGGACAGTCTGTTGGACGAGCAGTACTTC.

This clone showed up just once. This chain connects TRBV4-1 to TRBJ1-2; 9 bases line up with TRBD1. CDR1 and CDR2 from the germline V gene are MGHRA and YSYEKL. The J segment lost 6 bases and the V segment lost 4 bases, leaving 15 bases of the junction unmatched. CDR3 length: 17 residues. Here the CDR3 DNA reads TGCGCCAGCAGCCGTCTTCGGGACAGGGAGGGAATCGATGGCTACACCTTC. Translation: CASSRLRDREGIDGYTF.